Each of the 6 T cell receptor beta chains below was sequenced from the same sample in a study of cytomegalovirus exposure and HLA in healthy donors. Primers included in the PCR were 60 Vbeta and 13 Jbeta primers. Repertoires were generated with immunoSEQ multiplex PCR, while TCRdb's copy carries only in-frame clones and drops some. The table records approximately 190,000 clones, about two thirds of them present only once. Specimen: PBMCs. The source is a man in his forties in good health and CMV-seropositive.

V gene TRBV7-2 combines with J gene TRBJ1-2; maybe TRBD1 (5 bases). The CDR3 extends over 15 amino acids. Trimming stripped 1 base from V and 4 bases from J, with 13 bases between. The germline CDR1 and CDR2 sequences are SGHTA and FQGNSA. CDR3 sequence: CASSLEGQGTYGYTF. DNA for the CDR3: TGTGCCAGCAGCTTAGAGGGGCAGGGTACCTATGGCTACACCTTC. The whole variable domain, filled in from reference TRBV7-2 and TRBJ1-2, reads GAGVSQSPSNKVTEKGKDVELRCDPISGHTALYWYRQSLGQGLEFLIYFQGNSAPDKSGLPSDRFSAERTGGSVSTLTIQRTQQEDSAVYLCASSLEGQGTYGYTFGSGTRLTVV.

The genes are TRBV9 and TRBJ2-1, with a weak D call TRBD1 (6 bases). Trimming stripped 5 bases from V and 8 bases from J, with 14 bases between. The germline V gene has CDR1 SGDLS and CDR2 YYNGEE. This CDR3 has 13 amino acids. CDR3 DNA sequence: TGTGCCAGCAGGACAGGTGGGGCGCATGAGCAGTTCTTC. Its protein product is CASRTGGAHEQFF.

This chain uses TRBV4-2 with TRBJ1-2; D not resolved. This CDR3 has 14 residues. Looked up from germline, CDR1 is LGHNA and CDR2 is YNFKEQ. V was shortened by 4 bases and J by 5 bases, with 14 bases between the two germline ends. The CDR3 DNA sequence: TGTGCCAGCAGCCCCGGCGGCGGCCTATATGGCTACACCTTC. This codes for CASSPGGGLYGYTF.

The rearrangement joins TRBV28 to TRBJ2-7; 12 positions match TRBD1. V shed 2 bases, J shed 5 bases, and the junction held 1 base outside the gene matches. The CDR3 runs 14 residues. Per the germline V gene, CDR1 is MDHEN and CDR2 is SYDVKM. In DNA form, the CDR3 reads TGTGCCAGCAGTTTAGGGACAGGGGGCGACGAGCAGTACTTC. The encoded protein is CASSLGTGGDEQYF.

The rearrangement uses TRBV11-3 and TRBJ2-1, with TRBD2 identical over 11 bases. The CDR3 length is 15 residues. Germline V lookup: CDR1 SGHNT, CDR2 YENEEA. V lost 4 bases, J lost 4 bases, and 3 bases stayed unmatched. The CDR3, as DNA: TGTGCCAGCAGCTCTAGCGGGGGGCTGTACAATGAGCAGTTCTTC. This codes for CASSSSGGLYNEQFF.

The chain carries TRBV11-3 and TRBJ2-1; TRBD2 aligns across 11 bases. In germline, CDR1 is SGHNT, CDR2 YENEEA. The J segment lost 6 bases and the V segment lost 2 bases, leaving 3 bases of the junction unmatched. The CDR3 contains 15 residues. CDR3 loop: CASSLISGGANEQFF. DNA of the CDR3: TGTGCCAGCAGCTTAATTAGCGGGGGGGCCAATGAGCAGTTCTTC.